This section outlines one TCR beta chain sequence together with its context. These data belong to a study of blood T cell repertoires in COVID-19. Turning to the study itself: The United States, Italy and Spain supplied acute and convalescent COVID-19 samples. In each case, the material was cDNA or gDNA derived from T cells, B-cell-depleted T cells, or PBMCs.

CDR3 size: 16 residues. With V trimmed by 3 bases and J by 6 bases, 10 bases remained unmatched. In germline, CDR1 is LGHDT, CDR2 YNNKEL (reference sequence). Per the original data handling: The assay estimated nucleated cells by amplifying reference gene primers. The data were produced by immunoSEQ multiplex PCR, yet TCRdb's version contains in-frame clones alone and is incomplete. V and J calls and clone size are copied from that table; D and trimming were computed from the DNA. The table shows 85,000 to 110,000 clones, with 70% to 90% occurring only once. The sample taken for sequencing was peripheral blood. The sequence came from a man aged 50 or older in a cohort sampled during active COVID-19. The chain carries TRBV3-1 (or the pseudogene TRBV3-2) and TRBJ1-2; TRBD1 matches at 10 bases. CDR3 in DNA: TGTGCCAGCAGCCACCTCCCGGGACAGGGGTCGGATGGCTACACCTTC. This sequence encodes CASSHLPGQGSDGYTF.